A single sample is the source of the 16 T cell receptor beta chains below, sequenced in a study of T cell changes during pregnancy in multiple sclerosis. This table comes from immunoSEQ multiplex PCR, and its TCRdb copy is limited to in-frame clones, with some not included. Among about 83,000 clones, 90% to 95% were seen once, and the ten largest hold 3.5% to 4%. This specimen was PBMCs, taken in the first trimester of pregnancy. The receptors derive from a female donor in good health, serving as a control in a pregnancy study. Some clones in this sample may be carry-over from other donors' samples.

Here the CDR3 DNA reads TGTGCCAGCAGCCAAGGTTCCGGGTTGGAGACCCAGTACTTC. The encoded protein is CASSQGSGLETQYF. The chain joins TRBV4-2 to TRBJ2-5; D unclear. Trimming took 1 base from V and 5 from J, leaving 11 bases between them. This CDR3 is 14 amino acids long. The germline gives CDR1 LGHNA, CDR2 YNFKEQ.

CDR3 DNA sequence: TGTGCCATCACCCCCCAAGAGCGGGAGGGCCCACGTATATACGAGCAGTACTTC. It codes for CAITPQEREGPRIYEQYF. The chain combines TRBV10-3 with TRBJ2-7, with 10 bases matching TRBD2. The germline V gene encodes CDR1 ENHRY and CDR2 SYGVKD. This CDR3 spans 18 amino acids. Losses at the gene ends were 7 bases for V and 4 bases for J; bases not matched to a gene: 19.

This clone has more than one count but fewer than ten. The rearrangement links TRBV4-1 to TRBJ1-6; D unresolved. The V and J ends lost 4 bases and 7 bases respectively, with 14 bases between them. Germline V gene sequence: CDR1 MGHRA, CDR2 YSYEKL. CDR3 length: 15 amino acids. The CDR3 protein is CASSPSASGNSPLHF. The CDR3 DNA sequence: TGCGCCAGCAGCCCCAGTGCCAGCGGGAATTCACCCCTCCACTTT.

CDR3 DNA: TGTGCCAGCAGTTTGACATTGAACACTGAAGCTTTCTTT. It codes for CASSLTLNTEAFF. This rearrangement joins TRBV7-6 to TRBJ1-1; unclear D gene. Germline values: CDR1 SGHVS, CDR2 FNYEAQ. The CDR3 is 13 residues long. The V and J ends lost 6 bases and 0 bases respectively, with 8 bases between them. The full variable domain, its missing parts supplied by reference TRBV7-6 and TRBJ1-1, is GAGVSQSPRYKVTKRGQDVALRCDPISGHVSLYWYRQALGQGPEFLTYFNYEAQQDKSGLPNDRFSAERPEGSISTLTIQRTEQRDSAMYRCASSLTLNTEAFFGQGTRLTVV.

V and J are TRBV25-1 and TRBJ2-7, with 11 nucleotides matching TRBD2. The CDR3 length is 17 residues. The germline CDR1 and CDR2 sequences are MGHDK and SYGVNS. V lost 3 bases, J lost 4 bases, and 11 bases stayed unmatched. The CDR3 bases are TGTGCCAGCAGTGATCTTAGCGGGAGGGCCAGTCGATACGAGCAGTACTTC. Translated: CASSDLSGRASRYEQYF.

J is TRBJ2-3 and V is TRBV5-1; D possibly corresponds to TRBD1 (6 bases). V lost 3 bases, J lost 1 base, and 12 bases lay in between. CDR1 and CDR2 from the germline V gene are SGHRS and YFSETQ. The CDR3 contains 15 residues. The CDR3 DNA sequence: TGCGCCAGCAGCTCTTCAGGGGCAGGCACAGATACGCAGTATTTT. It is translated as CASSSSGAGTDTQYF.

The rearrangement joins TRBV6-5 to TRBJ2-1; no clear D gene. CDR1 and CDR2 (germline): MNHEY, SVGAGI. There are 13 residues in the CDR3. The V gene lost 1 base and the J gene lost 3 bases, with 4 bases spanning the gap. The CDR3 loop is CASSYYSYNEQFF. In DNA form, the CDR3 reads TGTGCCAGCAGTTACTACAGCTACAATGAGCAGTTCTTC.

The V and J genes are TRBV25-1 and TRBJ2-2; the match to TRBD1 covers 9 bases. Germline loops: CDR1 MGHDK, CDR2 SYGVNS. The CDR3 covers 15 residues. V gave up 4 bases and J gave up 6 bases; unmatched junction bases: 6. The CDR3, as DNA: TGTGCCAGCAGTGGGCTGGACAGGGGCGCCGGGGAGCTGTTTTTT. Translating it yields CASSGLDRGAGELFF. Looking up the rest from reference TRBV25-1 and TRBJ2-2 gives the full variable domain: EADIYQTPRYLVIGTGKKITLECSQTMGHDKMYWYQQDPGMELHLIHYSYGVNSTEKGDLSSESTVSRIRTEHFPLTLESARPSHTSQYLCASSGLDRGAGELFFGEGSRLTVL.

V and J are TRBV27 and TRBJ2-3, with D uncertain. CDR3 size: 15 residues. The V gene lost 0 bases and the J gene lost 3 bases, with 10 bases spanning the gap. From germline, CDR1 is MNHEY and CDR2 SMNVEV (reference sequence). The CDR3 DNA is TGTGCCAGCAGTTTATCTGGGCCAGGAACAGATACGCAGTATTTT. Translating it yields CASSLSGPGTDTQYF.

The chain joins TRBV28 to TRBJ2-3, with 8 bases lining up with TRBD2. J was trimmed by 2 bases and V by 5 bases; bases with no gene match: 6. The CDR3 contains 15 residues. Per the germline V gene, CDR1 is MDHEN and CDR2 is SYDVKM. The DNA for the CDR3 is TGTGCCAGCAGTCCCGGGGGGGGGCACACAGATACGCAGTATTTT. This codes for CASSPGGGHTDTQYF.

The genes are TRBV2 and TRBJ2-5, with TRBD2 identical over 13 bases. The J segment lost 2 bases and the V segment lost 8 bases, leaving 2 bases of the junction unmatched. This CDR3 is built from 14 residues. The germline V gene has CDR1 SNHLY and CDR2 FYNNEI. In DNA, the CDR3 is TGTGCCAGCCAACTAGCGGGGGGGCAAGAGACCCAGTACTTC. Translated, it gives CASQLAGGQETQYF.

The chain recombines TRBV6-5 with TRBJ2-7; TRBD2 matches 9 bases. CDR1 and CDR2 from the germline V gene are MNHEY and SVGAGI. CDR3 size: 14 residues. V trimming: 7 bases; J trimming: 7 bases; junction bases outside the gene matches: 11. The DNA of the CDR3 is TGTGCCAGCAATGACGAAGCGGGAGGCTTTGAGCAGTACTTC. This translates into CASNDEAGGFEQYF.

CDR3 nucleotide sequence: TGTGCCAGCAGCCCATTGACAAGCTCCTACGAGCAGTACTTC. Translating gives CASSPLTSSYEQYF. The chain uses TRBV6-6 and TRBJ2-5; no definite D call. The DNA end favors TRBJ2-7, so the J call may be wrong. Looked up from germline, CDR1 is MNHNY and CDR2 is SVGAGI (reference sequence). This CDR3 has 14 residues.

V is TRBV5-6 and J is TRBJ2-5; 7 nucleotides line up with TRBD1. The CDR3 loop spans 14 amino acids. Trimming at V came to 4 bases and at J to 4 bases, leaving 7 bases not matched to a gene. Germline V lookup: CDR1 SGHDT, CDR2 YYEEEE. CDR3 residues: CASSRTGDGETQYF. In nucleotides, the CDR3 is TGTGCCAGCAGCCGGACAGGCGACGGAGAGACCCAGTACTTC.

CDR3: CASSFMGPRVTDTQYF. The CDR3 DNA reads TGCGCCAGCAGCTTCATGGGGCCCAGGGTGACAGATACGCAGTATTTT. The chain has TRBV5-1 and TRBJ2-3; the D gene is possibly TRBD1 (5 bases). V gave up 2 bases and J gave up 3 bases, with 16 bases separating them. The CDR3 loop spans 16 amino acids. Germline values: CDR1 SGHRS, CDR2 YFSETQ.

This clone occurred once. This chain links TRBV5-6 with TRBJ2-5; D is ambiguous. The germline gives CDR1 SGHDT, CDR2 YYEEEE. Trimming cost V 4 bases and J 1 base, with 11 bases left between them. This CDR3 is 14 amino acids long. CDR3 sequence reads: CASSLSPSQETQYF. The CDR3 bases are TGTGCCAGCAGCCTGTCCCCCTCCCAAGAGACCCAGTACTTC.